This TCR beta chain was found in a study of blood T cell repertoires in COVID-19 (dated by TCRdb to about 2020). Study-wide context: The collaborator samples originated in the United States, Italy and Spain and spanned the acute and convalescent phases of COVID-19. The material from the prospective study consisted of cDNA or gDNA derived from T cells, B-cell-depleted T cells, or PBMCs. Deeply sampled blood TCRbeta repertoires from subjects exposed to, actively infected with, or recovered from COVID-19 were included in the dataset. The repertoires were made available in a free public database intended to serve as a resource for research on the immune response to SARS-CoV-2. The samples were drawn from the first 160 participants of the ongoing ImmuneRACE study and from 950 to 1,500 subjects provided by 6 global collaborators. Sample metadata almost always included a de-identified subject ID, COVID-19 status, age in years and sex. Where available, HLA class I and class II types were obtained from metadata supplied by the sample provider rather than from assay-based typing. What the study reported, not specific to this receptor: How much clinical and demographic metadata was included differed by source and by participant, and the metadata was provided uncurated.

TCRbeta CDR3 regions were amplified from genomic DNA by means of the immunoSEQ Assay, a bias-controlled multiplex PCR. On the authors' methods: Within the assay, amplification of reference gene primers was used to estimate how many nucleated cells each sample contained. To quantify the absolute abundance of each unique TCRbeta CDR3 rearrangement, sequence reads were collapsed and filtered. Productive Simpson clonality was computed per sample as the square root of Simpson's diversity index over productive rearrangements. The source is immuneACCESS, and TCRdb retained only in-frame sequences with V and J called. Part of the clones is not carried over; for the studies checked, unresolved V genes explain less than half of this, and the remainder is unexplained. That table is the source of V, J and clone size, and D and trimming were worked out from the DNA. Here the sample has 190,000 or so clones; roughly 88% occur a single time. Jointly, the top ten make up roughly 3.7% of the sample.

In regard to this clone: The clone's antigen remains unknown. No base qualities exist here, and no much larger clone lies one base off it.

V was cut back by 0 bases and J by 5 bases, leaving a gap of 7 bases between them. Reading from cysteine to phenylalanine, the CDR3 counts 13 amino acids. Only the CDR3 DNA stays, 39 bases, in frame from base 1. The germline V gene specifies SGDLS as CDR1 and YYNGEE as CDR2. Collaborating institutions collected whole blood in K2EDTA tubes following their own protocols. For TCRbeta analysis, collaborators shipped samples in one of three forms: frozen whole blood, isolated PBMCs, or DNA extracted from either of those sample types. This chain is built from TRBV9 and TRBJ2-3, with no confident D gene call. This TCR was sampled from a woman in her twenties or thirties with acute or convalescent COVID-19. What was sequenced was peripheral blood. The CDR3 reads CASSVAERDTQYF. The DNA reads TGTGCCAGCAGCGTAGCTGAGCGAGATACGCAGTATTTT.